This T cell receptor (beta chain) was identified in a study of shared clonotypes between healthy human individuals. Study context: Every donor yielded three CD4 naive, three CD4 memory, two CD8 naive and one CD8 memory plate. Study observations and caveats: What rarefaction showed was incomplete sorted-subset sequencing despite large depth.

This CDR3 contains 16 residues. The germline gives CDR1 SGDLS, CDR2 YYNGEE. The ends lost 3 bases at V and 1 base at J; junction bases unmatched: 8. Naive CD8 cells lacked CD45RO, underwent positive selection for CCR7 and left out terminally differentiated effector memory CD45RA+ cells. Deep-level assay runs were performed. Sequencing used immunoSEQ multiplex PCR; TCRdb keeps in-frame clones, though not all of them. Counted here are fewer than 1 million clones, about 96% occurring once; the ten biggest clones make up about 0.25%. As for this clone: Antigen specificity is unknown.

The receptor comes from a man aged 25-40 years in good health. The J gene is TRBJ2-7, the V gene TRBV9; 9 bases align to TRBD2. The specimen was naive CD8+ T cells sorted from blood. CDR3 residues: CASSGIAGVSSYEQYF. CDR3 coding DNA: TGTGCCAGCAGCGGGATAGCGGGAGTAAGTTCCTACGAGCAGTACTTC.